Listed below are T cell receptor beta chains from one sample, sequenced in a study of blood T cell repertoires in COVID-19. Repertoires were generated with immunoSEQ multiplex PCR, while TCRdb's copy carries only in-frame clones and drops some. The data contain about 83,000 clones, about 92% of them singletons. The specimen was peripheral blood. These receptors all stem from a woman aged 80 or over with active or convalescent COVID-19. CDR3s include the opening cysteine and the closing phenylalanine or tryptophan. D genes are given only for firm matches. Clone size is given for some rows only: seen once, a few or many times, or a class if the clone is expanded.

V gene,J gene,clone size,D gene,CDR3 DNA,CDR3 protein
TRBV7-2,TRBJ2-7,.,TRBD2,TGTGCCAGCAGCTTAGCGAGTAGCGGGGGGCAAGACGAGCAGTACTTC,CASSLASSGGQDEQYF
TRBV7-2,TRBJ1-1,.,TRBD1,TGTGCCAGCAGCTTAGACAGGGGCGGCACTGAAGCTTTCTTT,CASSLDRGGTEAFF
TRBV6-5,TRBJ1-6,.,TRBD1,TGTGCCAGCAGTTACTCGACAGGGGATAATTCACCCCTCCACTTT,CASSYSTGDNSPLHF
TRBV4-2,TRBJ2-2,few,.,TGTGCCAGCAGCCTTTTCTGGCCAGGGTGGACCGGGGAGCTGTTTTTT,CASSLFWPGWTGELFF
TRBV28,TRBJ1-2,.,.,TGTGCCAGCAGTACCCCAGGCAGGACTCGTTATGGCTACACCTTC,CASSTPGRTRYGYTF
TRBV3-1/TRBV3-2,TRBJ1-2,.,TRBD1,TGTGCCAGCAGCCCCCCTGGACAGGGGGTCTATGGCTACACCTTC,CASSPPGQGVYGYTF
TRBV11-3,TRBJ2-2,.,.,TGTGCCAGCAGCTTAGAGGGGGCAGGGGAGCTGTTTTTT,CASSLEGAGELFF
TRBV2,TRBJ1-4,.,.,TGTGCCAGCACTCCCGAGAGGGGGTTTAATGAAAAACTGTTTTTT,CASTPERGFNEKLFF
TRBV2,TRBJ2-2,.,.,TGTGCCAGCAGCGACGACACGAACACCGGGGAGCTGTTTTTT,CASSDDTNTGELFF
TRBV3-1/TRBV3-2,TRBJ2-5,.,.,TGTGCCAGCAGCCAAGGAGCCGGTCGGCGGGCCCCCGAGGAGACCCAGTACTTC,CASSQGAGRRAPEETQYF
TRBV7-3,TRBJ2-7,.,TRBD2,TGTGCCAGCAGCTTAACGAGCGGGGAGTCCTACGAGCAGTACTTC,CASSLTSGESYEQYF
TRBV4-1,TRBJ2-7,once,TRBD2,TGCGCCAGCAGCCGACTAGCGGGGGATACCTACGAGCAGTACTTC,CASSRLAGDTYEQYF
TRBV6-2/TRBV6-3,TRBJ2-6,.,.,TGTGCCAGCAGCCCGCGGGGGCGCTCTGGGGCCAACGTCCTGACTTTC,CASSPRGRSGANVLTF
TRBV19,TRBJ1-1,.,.,TGTGCCAGTAGTACAGACTTGGGACAAAGGAACACTGAAGCTTTCTTT,CASSTDLGQRNTEAFF
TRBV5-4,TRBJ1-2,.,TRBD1,TGTGCCAGCAGCGTTGGGGCAGGGGGCCTTAACTATGGCTACACCTTC,CASSVGAGGLNYGYTF